Below, one T cell receptor beta chain is given with its context. Antigen specificity is unknown. The record originates from a study of identical twins. Study-wide results and limits: The study found excess low generation probability among twin-shared out-of-frame alpha sequences.

CDR3 length equals 16 residues. In germline, CDR1 is LGHDT, CDR2 YNNKEL (reference sequence). Trimming at V came to 4 bases and at J to 2 bases, leaving 9 bases not matched to a gene. TCRdb recomputed calls from the 5' RACE reads with MiXCR, one row per CDR3 protein. Here the sample spans fewer than 650,000 distinct CDR3 sequences, around 7.4% being singletons. In addition, the sample was reused for a study of yellow fever vaccine responses in identical twins.

The chain links TRBV3-1 to TRBJ2-7, with 9 bases aligning to TRBD2. The receptor was isolated from a woman between 18 and 29 years old in good health. Sequenced input: PBMCs. CDR3 nucleotides: TGTGCCAGCAGCCCCCGGCTAGGCGGGGGGGCCTACGAGCAGTACGTC. It translates to CASSPRLGGGAYEQYV.